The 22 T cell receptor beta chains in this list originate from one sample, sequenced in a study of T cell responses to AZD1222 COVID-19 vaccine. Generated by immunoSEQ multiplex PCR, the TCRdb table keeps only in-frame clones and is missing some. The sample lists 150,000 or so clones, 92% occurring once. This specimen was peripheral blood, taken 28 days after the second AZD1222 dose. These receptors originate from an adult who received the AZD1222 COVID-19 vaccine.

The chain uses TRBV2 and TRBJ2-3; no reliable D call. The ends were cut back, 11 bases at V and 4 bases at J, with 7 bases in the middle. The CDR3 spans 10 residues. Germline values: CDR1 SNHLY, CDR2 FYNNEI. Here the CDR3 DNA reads TGTGCCCGGCTCGCAGATACGCAGTATTTT. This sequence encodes CARLADTQYF.

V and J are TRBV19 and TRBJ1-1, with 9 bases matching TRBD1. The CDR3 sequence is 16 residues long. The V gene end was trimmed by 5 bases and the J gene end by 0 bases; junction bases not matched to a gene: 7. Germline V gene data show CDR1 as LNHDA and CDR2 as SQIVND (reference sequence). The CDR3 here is CASSPGQGSMNTEAFF. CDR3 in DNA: TGTGCCAGTAGTCCTGGACAGGGGTCCATGAACACTGAAGCTTTCTTT.

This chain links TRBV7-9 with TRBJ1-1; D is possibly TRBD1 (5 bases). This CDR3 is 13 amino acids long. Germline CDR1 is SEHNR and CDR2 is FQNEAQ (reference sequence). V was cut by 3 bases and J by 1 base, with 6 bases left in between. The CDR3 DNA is TGTGCCAGCAGCTTCGGGGGGAACACTGAAGCTTTCTTT. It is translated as CASSFGGNTEAFF.

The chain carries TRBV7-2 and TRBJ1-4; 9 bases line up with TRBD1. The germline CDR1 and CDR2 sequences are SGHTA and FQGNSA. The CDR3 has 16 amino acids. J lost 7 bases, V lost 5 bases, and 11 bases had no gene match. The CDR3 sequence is CASSMGSGTGSEKLFF. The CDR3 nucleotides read TGTGCCAGCAGCATGGGGTCCGGGACAGGGTCTGAAAAACTGTTTTTT. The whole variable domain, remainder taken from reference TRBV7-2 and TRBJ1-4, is GAGVSQSPSNKVTEKGKDVELRCDPISGHTALYWYRQSLGQGLEFLIYFQGNSAPDKSGLPSDRFSAERTGGSVSTLTIQRTQQEDSAVYLCASSMGSGTGSEKLFFGSGTQLSVL.

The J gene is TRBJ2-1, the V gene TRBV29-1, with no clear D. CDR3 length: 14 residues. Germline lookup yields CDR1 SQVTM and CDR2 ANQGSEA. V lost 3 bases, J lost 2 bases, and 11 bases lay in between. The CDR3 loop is CSVDYGPTYNEQFF. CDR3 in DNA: TGCAGCGTTGATTACGGGCCCACCTACAATGAGCAGTTCTTC.

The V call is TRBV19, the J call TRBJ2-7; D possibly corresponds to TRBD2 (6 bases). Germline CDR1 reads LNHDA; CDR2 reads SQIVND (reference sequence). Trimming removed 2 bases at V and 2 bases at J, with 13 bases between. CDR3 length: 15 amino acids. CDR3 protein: CASSILEGRTYEQYF. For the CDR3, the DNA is TGTGCCAGTAGTATATTGGAGGGAAGGACCTACGAGCAGTACTTC.

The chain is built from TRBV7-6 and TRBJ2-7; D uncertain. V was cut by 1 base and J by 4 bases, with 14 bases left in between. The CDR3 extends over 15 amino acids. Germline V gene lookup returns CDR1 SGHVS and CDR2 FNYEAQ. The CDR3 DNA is TGTGCCAGCAGCTTAGTACCCTCCGTCGGGTACGAGCAGTACTTC. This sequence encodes CASSLVPSVGYEQYF.

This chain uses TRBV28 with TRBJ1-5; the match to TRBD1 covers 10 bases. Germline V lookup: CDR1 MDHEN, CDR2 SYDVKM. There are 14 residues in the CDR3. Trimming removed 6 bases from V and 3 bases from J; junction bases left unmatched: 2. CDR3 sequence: CASRDRGTNQPQHF. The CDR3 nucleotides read TGTGCCAGCAGGGACAGGGGGACCAATCAGCCCCAGCATTTT.

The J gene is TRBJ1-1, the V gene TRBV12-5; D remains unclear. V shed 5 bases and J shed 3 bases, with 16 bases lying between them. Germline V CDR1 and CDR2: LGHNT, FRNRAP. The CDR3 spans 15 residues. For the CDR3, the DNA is TGTGCTAGTGGTCCCCGACAACCCGGGGACACTGAAGCTTTCTTT. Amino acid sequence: CASGPRQPGDTEAFF.

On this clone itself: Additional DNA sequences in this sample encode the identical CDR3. The CDR3 nucleotides read TGCGCCAGCAGCTTGGGAGTTCCTGGAAACACCATATATTTT. Encoded protein: CASSLGVPGNTIYF. The chain couples TRBV5-1 to TRBJ1-3; D gene ambiguous. V lost 0 bases to trimming and J lost 2 bases, with 6 bases between them. CDR1 and CDR2 from the germline V gene are SGHRS and YFSETQ. This CDR3 contains 14 residues.

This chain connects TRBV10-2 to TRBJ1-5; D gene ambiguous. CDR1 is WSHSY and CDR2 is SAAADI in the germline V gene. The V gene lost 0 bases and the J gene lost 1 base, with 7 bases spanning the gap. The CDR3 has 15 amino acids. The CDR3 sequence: CASSESLGSNQPQHF. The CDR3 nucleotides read TGCGCCAGCAGTGAGTCGCTCGGAAGCAATCAGCCCCAGCATTTT.

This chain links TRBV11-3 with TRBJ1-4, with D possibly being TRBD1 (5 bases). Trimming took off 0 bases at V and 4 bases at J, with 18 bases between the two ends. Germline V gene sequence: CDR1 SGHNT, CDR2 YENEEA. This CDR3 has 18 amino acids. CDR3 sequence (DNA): TGTGCCAGCAGCTTAGATCGGTGTGAATACACAGGTAATGAAAAACTGTTTTTT. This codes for CASSLDRCEYTGNEKLFF.

The CDR3 loop is CASTIGADTQYF. The CDR3, as DNA: TGTGCCAGCACCATAGGTGCCGATACGCAGTATTTT. V usage is TRBV28 and J usage is TRBJ2-3, with D uncertain. Trimming removed 7 bases at V and 6 bases at J, with 11 bases between. The CDR3 is made up of 12 amino acids. The germline CDR1 and CDR2 sequences are MDHEN and SYDVKM.

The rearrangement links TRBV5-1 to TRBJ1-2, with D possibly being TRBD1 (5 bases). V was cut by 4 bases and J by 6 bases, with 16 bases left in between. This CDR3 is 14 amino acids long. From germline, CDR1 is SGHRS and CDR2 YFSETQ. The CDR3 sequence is CASSPGTLGHGYTF. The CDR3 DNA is TGCGCCAGCAGCCCCGGGACTTTGGGGCATGGCTACACCTTC.

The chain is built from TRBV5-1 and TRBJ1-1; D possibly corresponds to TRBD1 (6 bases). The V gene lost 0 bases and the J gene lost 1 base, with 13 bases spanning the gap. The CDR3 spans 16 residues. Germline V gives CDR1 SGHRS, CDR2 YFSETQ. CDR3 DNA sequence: TGCGCCAGCAGCTTGGCGCCGGGACACAAGAACACTGAAGCTTTCTTT. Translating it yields CASSLAPGHKNTEAFF.

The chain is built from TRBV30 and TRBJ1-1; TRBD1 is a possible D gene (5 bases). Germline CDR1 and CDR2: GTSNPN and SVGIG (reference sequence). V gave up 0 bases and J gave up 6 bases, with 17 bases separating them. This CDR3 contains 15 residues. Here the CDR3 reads CAWSVPQRGWSEAFF. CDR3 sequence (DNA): TGTGCCTGGAGTGTTCCCCAGCGGGGGTGGTCTGAAGCTTTCTTT.

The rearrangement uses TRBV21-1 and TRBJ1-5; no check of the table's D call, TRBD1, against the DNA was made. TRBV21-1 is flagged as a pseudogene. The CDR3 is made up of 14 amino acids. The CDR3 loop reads CASRDNRGHQPQHF. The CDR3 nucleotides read TGTGCCAGCAGAGACAACAGGGGGCATCAGCCCCAGCATTTT.

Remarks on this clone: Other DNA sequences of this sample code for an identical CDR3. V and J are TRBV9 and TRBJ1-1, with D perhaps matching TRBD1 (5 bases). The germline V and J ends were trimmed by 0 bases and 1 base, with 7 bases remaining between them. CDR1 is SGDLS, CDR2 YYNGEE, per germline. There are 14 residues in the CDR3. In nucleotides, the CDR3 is TGTGCCAGCAGCGTAGGACAGCCGAACACTGAAGCTTTCTTT. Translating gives CASSVGQPNTEAFF.

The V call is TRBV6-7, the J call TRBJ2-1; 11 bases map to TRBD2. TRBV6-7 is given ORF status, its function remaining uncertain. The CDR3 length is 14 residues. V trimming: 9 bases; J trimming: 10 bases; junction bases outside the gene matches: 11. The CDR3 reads CARERGLAVPEQFF. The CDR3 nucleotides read TGTGCCAGGGAAAGGGGACTAGCGGTCCCCGAGCAGTTCTTC.

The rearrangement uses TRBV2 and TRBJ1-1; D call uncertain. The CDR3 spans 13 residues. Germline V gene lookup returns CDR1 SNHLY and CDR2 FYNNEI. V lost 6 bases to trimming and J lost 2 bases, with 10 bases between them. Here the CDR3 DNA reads TGTGCCAGCAGCGGAGGGTTAAACACTGAAGCTTTCTTT. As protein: CASSGGLNTEAFF.

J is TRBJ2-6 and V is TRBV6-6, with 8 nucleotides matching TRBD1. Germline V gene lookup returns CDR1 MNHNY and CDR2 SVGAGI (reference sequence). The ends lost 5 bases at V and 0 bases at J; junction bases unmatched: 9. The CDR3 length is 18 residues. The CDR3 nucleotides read TGTGCCAGCAGTCCAACGGGACAGGCGAGCTCTGGGGCCAACGTCCTGACTTTC. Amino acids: CASSPTGQASSGANVLTF.

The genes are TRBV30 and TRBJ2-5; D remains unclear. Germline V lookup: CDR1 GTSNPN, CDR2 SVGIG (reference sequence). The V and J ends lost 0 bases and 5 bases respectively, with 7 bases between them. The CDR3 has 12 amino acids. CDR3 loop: CAWSVLGETQYF. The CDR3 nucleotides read TGTGCCTGGAGTGTACTGGGGGAGACCCAGTACTTC.